This TCR beta chain stems from a study of T cell responses to AZD1222 COVID-19 vaccine. TCRdb keeps only in-frame clones here, not all; method: immunoSEQ multiplex PCR. The sample lists roughly 180,000 clones, just over 90% occurring once. This receptor was taken from an adult who received the AZD1222 COVID-19 vaccine. Here the sequenced sample was peripheral blood, taken 28 days after the second AZD1222 dose.

CDR3 sequence: CASTPTGGQPQHF. The CDR3 DNA is TGTGCCAGTACCCCCACAGGGGGTCAGCCCCAGCATTTT. The chain employs TRBV19 and TRBJ1-5; 8 bases match TRBD1. The CDR3 totals 13 residues. In germline, CDR1 is LNHDA, CDR2 SQIVND (reference sequence). The V gene end was trimmed by 7 bases and the J gene end by 6 bases; junction bases not matched to a gene: 5.